The 21 T cell receptor beta chains given below trace back to one sample, sequenced in a study of T cell repertoires in cytomegalovirus infection. Via MiXCR, TCRdb re-called the reads, giving one row per CDR3 protein. The data hold around 95,000 distinct CDR3 sequences, with about 29% observed a single time. The antigens for these receptors are not known. Sample: CD8+ T cells from cultured PBMCs, taken from culture after CMV antigen stimulation. The receptors shown here come from a human donor in good health (CMV status not recorded). Some clones in this sample may be carry-over from other donors' samples.

This clonotype occurred many times. J is TRBJ2-3 and V is TRBV7-8; the D is unclear. The CDR3 has 15 amino acids. Germline assignment: CDR1 SGHVS and CDR2 FQNEAQ. The ends were cut back, 1 base at V and 0 bases at J, with 8 bases in the middle. The CDR3 coding sequence is TGTGCCAGCAGCTTAGTAGGCATCAGCACAGATACGCAGTATTTT. It specifies CASSLVGISTDTQYF.

The chain uses TRBV9 and TRBJ2-7; a possible D gene is TRBD1 (7 bases). The V end was cut by 6 bases, the J end by 7 bases, with 23 bases between. Germline V gene data show CDR1 as SGDLS and CDR2 as YYNGEE. This CDR3 is 15 amino acids long. Here the CDR3 DNA reads TGTGCCAGCAAGGAGGGGGCGGAAATCTCGGGGGAGCAGTACTTC. It is translated as CASKEGAEISGEQYF.

This clonotype has just one count. This sequence joins TRBV5-6 and TRBJ1-1; D remains unclear. This CDR3 is built from 12 residues. Trimming left V 5 bases short and J 5 bases short, with 10 bases between. Germline V lookup: CDR1 SGHDT, CDR2 YYEEEE. CDR3 sequence (DNA): TGTGCCAGCAGATTAGGGTTAACTGAAGCTTTCTTT. Protein sequence: CASRLGLTEAFF.

This clonotype was seen repeatedly, ten times or more. V is TRBV5-1 and J is TRBJ2-2, with 10 bases that match TRBD2. Unmatched junction bases numbered 3, after V lost 5 bases and J lost 5 bases. The CDR3 is 14 residues long. Germline assignment: CDR1 SGHRS and CDR2 YFSETQ. As DNA, the CDR3 is TGCGCCAGCAGAGCGGGGGGGCAAACCGGGGAGCTGTTTTTT. Protein sequence: CASRAGGQTGELFF. Full variable domain (rest looked up from reference TRBV5-1 and TRBJ2-2): KAGVTQTPRYLIKTRGQQVTLSCSPISGHRSVSWYQQTPGQGLQFLFEYFSETQRNKGNFPGRFSGRQFSNSRSEMNVSTLELGDSALYLCASRAGGQTGELFFGEGSRLTVL.

CDR3 in amino acids: CASSSTIQVSNQPQHF. The CDR3 nucleotides are TGTGCCAGCAGTAGTACTATTCAGGTTAGCAATCAGCCCCAGCATTTT. The chain is built from TRBV2 and TRBJ1-5; D gene unclear. The CDR3 is 16 amino acids. The germline V gene encodes CDR1 SNHLY and CDR2 FYNNEI. V was trimmed by 5 bases and J by 0 bases, leaving 14 bases between them.

A few counts support this clonotype. The chain carries TRBV7-6 and TRBJ1-2; D unresolved. The CDR3 totals 15 residues. Trimming removed 5 bases from V and 4 bases from J, with 17 bases in between. Per the germline V gene, CDR1 is SGHVS and CDR2 is FNYEAQ. The CDR3 DNA sequence: TGTGCCAGCAGCAGCTTGTTGGAGGGCGCCTATGGCTACACCTTC. Protein sequence: CASSSLLEGAYGYTF.

This clonotype turned up a few times. V is TRBV6-6 and J is TRBJ2-7; the D gene is possibly TRBD1 (5 bases). The CDR3 covers 13 residues. V was cut by 7 bases and J by 5 bases, with 15 bases left in between. Germline CDR1 reads MNHNY; CDR2 reads SVGAGI (reference sequence). CDR3 DNA: TGTGCCAGCACCTTAGCCTTCAGGGACGAGCAGTACTTC. As protein: CASTLAFRDEQYF.

The chain joins TRBV7-4 to TRBJ2-5; no clear D. V lost 5 bases and J 4 bases, leaving 11 bases between the germline ends. Per the germline V gene, CDR1 is SGHVT and CDR2 is SQSDAQ. This CDR3 is 13 amino acids long. The CDR3 protein is CASSPLTPETQYF. The CDR3 DNA is TGTGCCAGCAGCCCCTTAACACCAGAGACCCAGTACTTC.

V is TRBV2 and J is TRBJ1-1; tentative D call: TRBD1 (5 bases). Germline V CDR1 and CDR2: SNHLY, FYNNEI. The CDR3 has 16 amino acids. The V and J ends lost 3 bases and 1 base respectively, with 15 bases between them. DNA of the CDR3: TGTGCCAGCAGTGATCAGGTGGGACTCTCGAACACTGAAGCTTTCTTT. Amino acids: CASSDQVGLSNTEAFF.

The J gene is TRBJ1-6, the V gene TRBV27; perhaps TRBD1 as D (6 bases). This CDR3 has 14 residues. In germline, CDR1 is MNHEY, CDR2 SMNVEV (reference sequence). With 6 bases removed from V and 10 bases from J, the gap between germline ends came to 16 bases. This chain's CDR3 is CASREGVWGSPLHF. The CDR3, as DNA: TGTGCCAGCAGGGAGGGGGTATGGGGCTCACCCCTCCACTTT.

The chain links TRBV6-4 to TRBJ2-1; 9 bases match TRBD2. Germline V lookup: CDR1 MRHNA, CDR2 SNTAGT. V lost 2 bases to trimming and J lost 2 bases; unmatched junction nucleotides: 4. The CDR3 spans 16 residues. The CDR3 here is CASSDRGLAPYNEQFF. As DNA, the CDR3 is TGTGCCAGCAGTGACCGGGGACTAGCCCCCTACAATGAGCAGTTCTTC.

CDR3 DNA sequence: TGTGCCAGCAGTTTAGGACCCAACTCCTACGAGCAGTACTTC. Translated, it gives CASSLGPNSYEQYF. This rearrangement joins TRBV27 to TRBJ2-7; D is uncertain. The CDR3 consists of 14 residues. CDR1 MNHEY and CDR2 SMNVEV come from the germline V gene (reference sequence). The V end was cut by 2 bases, the J end by 0 bases, with 8 bases between.

This clonotype has a handful of counts. The CDR3 DNA sequence: TGTGCCACCAGTGGGGGAGGCGAGCAGTTCTTC. Translation: CATSGGGEQFF. V gene TRBV24-1 combines with J gene TRBJ2-1, with TRBD2 as a possible D gene (6 bases). This CDR3 has 11 amino acids. V lost 5 bases, J lost 10 bases, and 8 bases lay in between. Germline CDR1 and CDR2: KGHDR and SFDVKD.

The V call is TRBV9, the J call TRBJ2-5; no clear D. V gave up 1 base and J gave up 0 bases, with 13 bases separating them. CDR3 length: 16 residues. Per germline, CDR1 SGDLS and CDR2 YYNGEE. CDR3 nucleotide sequence: TGTGCCAGCAGCGTAAGGCAGGCGGTTTACCAAGAGACCCAGTACTTC. Translation gives CASSVRQAVYQETQYF.

The chain employs TRBV7-3 and TRBJ1-1; D ambiguous. Between the trimmed V and J ends, which lost 1 base and 1 base, there was a span of 19 bases. The CDR3 is made up of 18 amino acids. Germline CDR1 reads SGHTA; CDR2 reads FQGTGA. The CDR3 sequence: CASSLNRFGSGPNTEAFF. Written as DNA, the CDR3 is TGTGCCAGCAGCTTAAATCGTTTCGGGTCAGGACCGAACACTGAAGCTTTCTTT.

This clonotype was counted a few times. The chain uses TRBV6-1 and TRBJ2-6; D is unresolved. Trimming removed 1 base from V and 0 bases from J, with 13 bases in between. The CDR3 loop spans 18 amino acids. Germline CDR1 and CDR2: MNHNS and SASEGT. As DNA, the CDR3 is TGTGCCAGCAGTGAAGGGTCAAGGCGTTTCTCTGGGGCCAACGTCCTGACTTTC. Translating it yields CASSEGSRRFSGANVLTF.

This clonotype was recorded at least ten times. The J gene is TRBJ2-3, the V gene TRBV7-2; a weak D match, TRBD2 (6 bases). The germline gives CDR1 SGHTA, CDR2 FQGNSA. Trimming left V 2 bases short and J 0 bases short, with 15 bases between. The CDR3 loop spans 17 amino acids. The CDR3 region has the DNA TGTGCCAGCAGCTTATGGTCTAGCGTATCTAGCACAGATACGCAGTATTTT. Residues: CASSLWSSVSSTDTQYF.

This clonotype has only a few counts. Its ends do not fully match the called genes, so a read error is possible. The V call is TRBV4-1, the J call TRBJ1-3, with 7 nucleotides matching TRBD1. This CDR3 contains 14 residues. The V gene's germline CDR1 is MGHRA and CDR2 YSYEKL. CDR3 in amino acids: CASSQAYFDREILF. Written as DNA, the CDR3 is TGCGCCAGCAGCCAAGCGTACTTTGACAGGGAAATCTTGTTT.

CDR3 loop: CASSEQGAYEQYF. As DNA, the CDR3 is TGTGCCAGTAGCGAACAGGGGGCCTACGAGCAGTACTTC. The genes are TRBV19 and TRBJ2-7; TRBD1 aligns across 8 bases. This CDR3 spans 13 amino acids. J gave up 2 bases and V 6 bases, and 3 bases lay outside the gene matches. CDR1 is LNHDA and CDR2 is SQIVND in the germline V gene (reference sequence).

The V call is TRBV12-3 or TRBV12-4, the J call TRBJ1-1; TRBD1 might be the D (5 bases). CDR3 length: 14 residues. Deletions cut 7 bases from V and 7 bases from J, with 19 bases between. In DNA, the CDR3 is TGTGCCAGCACCGAAGGCGGGGCCGGGAGTGAAGCTTTCTTT. Translated, it gives CASTEGGAGSEAFF.

Ten or more counts support this clonotype. The genes are TRBV5-8 and TRBJ2-7; 7 positions match TRBD1. There are 16 residues in the CDR3. V was clipped by 0 bases and J by 0 bases; unmatched bases: 6. Looked up from germline, CDR1 is SGHTS and CDR2 is YDEGEE. The CDR3 region has the DNA TGTGCCAGCAGCTTGGACAGGGGCGTGAGCTCCTACGAGCAGTACTTC. This translates into CASSLDRGVSSYEQYF. Drawing the rest from reference TRBV5-8 and TRBJ2-7, the complete variable domain is EAGVTQSPTHLIKTRGQQATLRCSPISGHTSVYWYQQALGLGLQFLLWYDEGEERNRGNFPPRFSGRQFPNYSSELNVNALELEDSALYLCASSLDRGVSSYEQYFGPGTRLTVT.